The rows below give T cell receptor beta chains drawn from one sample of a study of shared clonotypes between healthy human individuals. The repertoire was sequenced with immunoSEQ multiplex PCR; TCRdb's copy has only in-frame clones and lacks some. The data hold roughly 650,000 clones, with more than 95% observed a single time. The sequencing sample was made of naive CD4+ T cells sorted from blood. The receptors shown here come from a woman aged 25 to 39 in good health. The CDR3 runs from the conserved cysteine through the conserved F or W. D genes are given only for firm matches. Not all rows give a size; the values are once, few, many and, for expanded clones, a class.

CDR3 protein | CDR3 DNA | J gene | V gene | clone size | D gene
CASSPGTLLGYTF | TGTGCCAGCAGTCCCGGGACTCTGCTAGGCTACACCTTC | TRBJ1-2 | TRBV28 | - | -
CASSLAPSRAHEQYF | TGTGCCAGCAGTTTGGCCCCCTCAAGGGCCCACGAGCAGTACTTC | TRBJ2-7 | TRBV28 | - | -
CAISGQVGNTIYF | TGTGCCATCAGTGGACAGGTTGGAAACACCATATATTTT | TRBJ1-3 | TRBV10-3 | - | -
CASSQVRWKGEELFF | TGCGCCAGCAGCCAAGTTAGATGGAAGGGCGAGGAGCTGTTTTTT | TRBJ2-2 | TRBV4-1 | - | -
CASTPGQVVGGELFF | TGCGCCAGTACCCCGGGACAGGTAGTTGGCGGGGAGCTGTTTTTT | TRBJ2-2 | TRBV5-1 | once | TRBD1
CATSRGKGGWPYNEQFF | TGTGCCACCAGCAGAGGCAAAGGTGGGTGGCCTTACAATGAGCAGTTCTTC | TRBJ2-1 | TRBV15 | once | -
CASRTSGANVLTF | TGTGCCAGCAGGACCTCTGGGGCCAACGTCCTGACTTTC | TRBJ2-6 | TRBV27 | - | -
CASSETGERNQPQHF | TGTGCCAGCAGCGAGACAGGGGAGAGGAATCAGCCCCAGCATTTT | TRBJ1-5 | TRBV9 | once | TRBD1
CASSYSRPAGNTEAFF | TGTGCCAGCAGTTACTCGAGACCGGCGGGGAACACTGAAGCTTTCTTT | TRBJ1-1 | TRBV6-6 | - | -
CASSSRQGVYGYTF | TGTGCCAGCAGTTCGCGGCAGGGGGTCTATGGCTACACCTTC | TRBJ1-2 | TRBV27 | - | TRBD1
CASSGGAGQPQHF | TGTGCCAGCTCGGGGGGCGCGGGTCAGCCCCAGCATTTT | TRBJ1-5 | TRBV18 | once | -
CASSPFPPDRGGTEAFF | TGTGCCAGCAGTCCCTTTCCTCCCGACAGGGGGGGGACTGAAGCTTTCTTT | TRBJ1-1 | TRBV28 | - | TRBD1